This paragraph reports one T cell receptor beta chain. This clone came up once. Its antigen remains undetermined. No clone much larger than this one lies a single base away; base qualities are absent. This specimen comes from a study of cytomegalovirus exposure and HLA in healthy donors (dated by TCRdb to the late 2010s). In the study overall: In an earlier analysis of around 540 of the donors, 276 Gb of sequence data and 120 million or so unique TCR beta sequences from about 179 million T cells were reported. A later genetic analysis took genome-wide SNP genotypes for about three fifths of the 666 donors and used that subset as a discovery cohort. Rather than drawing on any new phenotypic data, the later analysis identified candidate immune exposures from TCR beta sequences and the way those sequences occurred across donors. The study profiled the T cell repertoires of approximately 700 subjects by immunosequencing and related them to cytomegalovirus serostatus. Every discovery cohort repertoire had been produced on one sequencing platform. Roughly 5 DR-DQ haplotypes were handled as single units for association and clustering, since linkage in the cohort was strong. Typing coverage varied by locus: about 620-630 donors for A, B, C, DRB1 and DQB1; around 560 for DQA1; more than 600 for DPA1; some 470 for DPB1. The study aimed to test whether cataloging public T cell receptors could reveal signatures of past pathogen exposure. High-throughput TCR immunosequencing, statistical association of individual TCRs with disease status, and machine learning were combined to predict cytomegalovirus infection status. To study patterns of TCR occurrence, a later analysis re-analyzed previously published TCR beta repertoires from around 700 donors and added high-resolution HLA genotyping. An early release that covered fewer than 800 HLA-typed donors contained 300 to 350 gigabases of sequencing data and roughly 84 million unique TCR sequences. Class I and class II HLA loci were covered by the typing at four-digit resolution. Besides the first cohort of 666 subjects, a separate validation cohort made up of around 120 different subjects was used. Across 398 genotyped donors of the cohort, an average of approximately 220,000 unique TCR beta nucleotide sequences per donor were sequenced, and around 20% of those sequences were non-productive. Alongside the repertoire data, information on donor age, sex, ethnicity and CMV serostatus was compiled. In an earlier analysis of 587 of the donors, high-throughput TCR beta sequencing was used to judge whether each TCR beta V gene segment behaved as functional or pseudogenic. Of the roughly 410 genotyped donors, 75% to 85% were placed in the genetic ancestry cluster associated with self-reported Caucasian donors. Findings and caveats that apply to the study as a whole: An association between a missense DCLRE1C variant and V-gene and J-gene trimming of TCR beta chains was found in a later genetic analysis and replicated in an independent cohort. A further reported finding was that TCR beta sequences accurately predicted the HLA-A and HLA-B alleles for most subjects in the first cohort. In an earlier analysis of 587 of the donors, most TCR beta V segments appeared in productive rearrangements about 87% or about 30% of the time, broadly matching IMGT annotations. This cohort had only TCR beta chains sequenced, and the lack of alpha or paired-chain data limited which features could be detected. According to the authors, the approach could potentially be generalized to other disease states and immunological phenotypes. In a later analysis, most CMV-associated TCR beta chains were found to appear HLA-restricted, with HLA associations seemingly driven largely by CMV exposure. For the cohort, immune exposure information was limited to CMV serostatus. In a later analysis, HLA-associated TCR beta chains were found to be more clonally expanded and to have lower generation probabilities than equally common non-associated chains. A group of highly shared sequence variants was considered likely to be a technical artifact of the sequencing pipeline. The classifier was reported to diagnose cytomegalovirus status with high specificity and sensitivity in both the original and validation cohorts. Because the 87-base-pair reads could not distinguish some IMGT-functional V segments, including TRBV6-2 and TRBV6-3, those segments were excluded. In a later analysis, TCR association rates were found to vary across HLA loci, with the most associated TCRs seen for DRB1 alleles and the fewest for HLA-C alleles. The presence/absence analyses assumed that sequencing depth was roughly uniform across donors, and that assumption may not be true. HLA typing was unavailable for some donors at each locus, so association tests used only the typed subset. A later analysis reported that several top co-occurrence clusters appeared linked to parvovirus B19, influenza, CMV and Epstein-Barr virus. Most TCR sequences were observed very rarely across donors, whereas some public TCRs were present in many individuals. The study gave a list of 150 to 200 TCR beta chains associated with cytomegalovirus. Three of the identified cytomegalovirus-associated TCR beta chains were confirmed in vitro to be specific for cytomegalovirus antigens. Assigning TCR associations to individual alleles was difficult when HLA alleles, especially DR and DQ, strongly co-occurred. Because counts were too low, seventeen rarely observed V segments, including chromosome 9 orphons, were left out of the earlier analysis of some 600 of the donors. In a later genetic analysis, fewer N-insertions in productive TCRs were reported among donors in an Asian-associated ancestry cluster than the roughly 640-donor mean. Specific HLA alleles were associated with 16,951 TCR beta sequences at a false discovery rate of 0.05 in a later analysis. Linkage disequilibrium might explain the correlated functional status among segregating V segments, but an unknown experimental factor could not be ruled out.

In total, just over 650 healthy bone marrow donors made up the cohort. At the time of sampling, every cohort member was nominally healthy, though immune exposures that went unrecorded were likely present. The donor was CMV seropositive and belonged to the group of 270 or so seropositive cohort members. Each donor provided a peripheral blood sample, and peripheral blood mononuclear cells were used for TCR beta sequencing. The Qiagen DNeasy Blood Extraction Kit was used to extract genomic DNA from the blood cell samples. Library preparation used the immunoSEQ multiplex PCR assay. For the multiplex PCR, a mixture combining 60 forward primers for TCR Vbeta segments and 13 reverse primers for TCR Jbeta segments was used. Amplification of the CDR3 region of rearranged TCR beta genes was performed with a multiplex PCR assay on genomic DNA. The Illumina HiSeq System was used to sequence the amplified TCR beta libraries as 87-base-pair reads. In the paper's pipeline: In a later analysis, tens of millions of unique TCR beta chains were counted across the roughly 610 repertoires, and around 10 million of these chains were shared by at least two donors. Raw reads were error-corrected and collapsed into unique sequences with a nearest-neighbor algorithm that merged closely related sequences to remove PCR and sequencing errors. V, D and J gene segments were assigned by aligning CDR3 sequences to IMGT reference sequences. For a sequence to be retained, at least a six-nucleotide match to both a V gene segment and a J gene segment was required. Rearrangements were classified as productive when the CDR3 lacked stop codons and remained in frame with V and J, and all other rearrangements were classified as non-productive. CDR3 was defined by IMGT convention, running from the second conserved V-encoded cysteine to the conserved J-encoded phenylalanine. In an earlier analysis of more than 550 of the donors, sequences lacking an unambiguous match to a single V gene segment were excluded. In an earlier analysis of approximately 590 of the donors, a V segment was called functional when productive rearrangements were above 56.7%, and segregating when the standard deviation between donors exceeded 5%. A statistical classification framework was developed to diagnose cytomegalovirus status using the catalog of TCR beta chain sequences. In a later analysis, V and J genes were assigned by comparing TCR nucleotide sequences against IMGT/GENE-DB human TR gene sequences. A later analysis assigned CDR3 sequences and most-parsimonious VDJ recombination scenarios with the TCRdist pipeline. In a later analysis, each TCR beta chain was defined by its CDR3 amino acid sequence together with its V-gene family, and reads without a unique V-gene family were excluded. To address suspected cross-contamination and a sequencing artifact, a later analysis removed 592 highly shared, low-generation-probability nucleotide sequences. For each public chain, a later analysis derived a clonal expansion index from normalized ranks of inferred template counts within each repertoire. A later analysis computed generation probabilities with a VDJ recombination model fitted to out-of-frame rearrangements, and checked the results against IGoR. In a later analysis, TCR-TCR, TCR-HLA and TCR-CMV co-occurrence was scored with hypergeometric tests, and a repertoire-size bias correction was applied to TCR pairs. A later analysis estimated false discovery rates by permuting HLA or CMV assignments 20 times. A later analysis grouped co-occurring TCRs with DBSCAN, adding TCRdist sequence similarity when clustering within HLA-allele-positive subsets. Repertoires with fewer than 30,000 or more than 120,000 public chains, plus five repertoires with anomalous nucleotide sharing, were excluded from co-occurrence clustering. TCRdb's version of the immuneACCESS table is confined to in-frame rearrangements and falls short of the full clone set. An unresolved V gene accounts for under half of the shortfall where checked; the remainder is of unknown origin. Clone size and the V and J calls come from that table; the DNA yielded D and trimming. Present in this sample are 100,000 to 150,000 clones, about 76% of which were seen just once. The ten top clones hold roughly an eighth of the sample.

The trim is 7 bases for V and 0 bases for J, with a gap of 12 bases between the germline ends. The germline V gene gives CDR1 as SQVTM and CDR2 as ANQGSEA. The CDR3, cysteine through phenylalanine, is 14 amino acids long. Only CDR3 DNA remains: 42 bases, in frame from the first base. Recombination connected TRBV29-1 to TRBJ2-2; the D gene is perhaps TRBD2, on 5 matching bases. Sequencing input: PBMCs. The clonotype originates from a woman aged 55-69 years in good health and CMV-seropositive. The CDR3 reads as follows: CSATEVANTGELFF. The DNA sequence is TGCAGCGCCACGGAGGTTGCGAACACCGGGGAGCTGTTTTTT.